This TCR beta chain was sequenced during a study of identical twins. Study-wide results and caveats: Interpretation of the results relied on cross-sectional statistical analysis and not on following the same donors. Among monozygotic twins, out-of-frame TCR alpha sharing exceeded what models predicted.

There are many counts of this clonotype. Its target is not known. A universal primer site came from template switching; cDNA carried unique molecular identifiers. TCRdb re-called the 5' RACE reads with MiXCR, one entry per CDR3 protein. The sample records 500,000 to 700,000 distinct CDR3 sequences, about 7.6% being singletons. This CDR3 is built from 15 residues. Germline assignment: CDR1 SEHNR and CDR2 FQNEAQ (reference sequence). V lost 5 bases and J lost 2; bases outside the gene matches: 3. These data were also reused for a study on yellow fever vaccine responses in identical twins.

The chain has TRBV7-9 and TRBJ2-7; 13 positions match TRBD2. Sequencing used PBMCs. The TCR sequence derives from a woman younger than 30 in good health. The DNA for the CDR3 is TGTGCCAGCAGCCCTACTAGCGGGAGGGCCTACGAGCAGTACTTC. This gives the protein CASSPTSGRAYEQYF.